This TCR beta chain was recorded in a study of blood T cells in healthy people across ages. Study observations and caveats: A strong correlation was found between TCR beta diversity and the percentage of naive T cells.

The second PCR ran about 6 to 11 cycles with a sample-barcoded 5' primer and J-beta primers. TCRdb redid the calling of the 5' RACE reads with MiXCR, one entry per CDR3 protein. The sample has roughly 1,700,000 distinct CDR3 sequences; over 25% are singletons. This clonotype was counted many times. Its antigen is as yet unknown. The material sequenced was blood. The receptor was derived from a woman aged 25-40 years in good health.

The CDR3 DNA sequence: TGCAGCGTTCTTTCTGGACAGGGGGTAGAGCAGTTCTTC. It is translated as CSVLSGQGVEQFF. This sequence joins TRBV29-1 and TRBJ2-1; 10 bases map to TRBD1. With 5 bases clipped from V and 10 bases from J, the junction kept 8 bases outside the gene matches. Germline assignment: CDR1 SQVTM and CDR2 ANQGSEA. The length of the CDR3 is 13 residues.